The T cell receptor (beta chain) under discussion was sequenced for a study of T cell responses to AZD1222 COVID-19 vaccine. The study's findings and limits: Spike as a whole was targeted by vaccine-associated CD4 TCRs, dominant at 160-218 and 743-854. Sampling captured repertoires only after the peak T cell response. Most donors were white British and more were female, and clonal diversity was possibly underestimated.

Here immunoSEQ multiplex PCR was the method, and the copy in TCRdb shows in-frame clones only, minus some. The sample gives around 150,000 clones, about 93% of which show up once; roughly 7.1% is in the top ten. Pooled samples include second doses given at about 4 or 12 weeks. Remarks on this clone: What it binds is unknown.

The receptor was isolated from an adult who received the AZD1222 COVID-19 vaccine. The sample in question was peripheral blood, obtained 28 days after the second AZD1222 dose.

CDR3 in amino acids: CASTDRGYEQYF. CDR3 bases: TGTGCCAGCACGGACAGGGGATACGAGCAGTACTTC. V is TRBV2 and J is TRBJ2-7; 9 bases are shared with TRBD1. Germline loops: CDR1 SNHLY, CDR2 FYNNEI. The J segment lost 4 bases and the V segment lost 7 bases, leaving 2 bases of the junction unmatched. The CDR3 extends over 12 amino acids.